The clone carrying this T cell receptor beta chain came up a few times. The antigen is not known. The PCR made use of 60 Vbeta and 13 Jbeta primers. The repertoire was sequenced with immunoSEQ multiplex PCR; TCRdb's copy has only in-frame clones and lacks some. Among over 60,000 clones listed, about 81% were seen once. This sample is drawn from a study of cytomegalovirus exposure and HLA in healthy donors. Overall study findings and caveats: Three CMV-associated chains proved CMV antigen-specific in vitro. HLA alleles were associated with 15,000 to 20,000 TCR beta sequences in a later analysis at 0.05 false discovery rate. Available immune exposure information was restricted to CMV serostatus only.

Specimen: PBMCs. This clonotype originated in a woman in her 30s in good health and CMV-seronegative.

CDR3 in amino acids: CSVGGAGEQFF. CDR3 DNA sequence: TGCAGCGTCGGGGGAGCCGGTGAGCAGTTCTTC. This rearrangement joins TRBV29-1 to TRBJ2-1, with D tentatively TRBD2 (6 bases). With 6 bases removed from V and 9 bases from J, the gap between germline ends came to 12 bases. The germline V gene encodes CDR1 SQVTM and CDR2 ANQGSEA. The CDR3 extends over 11 amino acids.